These 30 T cell receptor beta chains came from one sample sequenced in a study of identical twins. TCRdb re-analysed the 5' RACE reads in MiXCR, keeping a single row per CDR3 protein. Of 450,000 or so distinct CDR3 sequences listed, 18% are singletons. Sequencing was carried out using naive T cells sorted from blood. The receptors shown here come from a man between 50 and 59 years old in good health.

This clonotype was seen at least ten times. The rearrangement links TRBV12-3 or TRBV12-4 to TRBJ1-1, with D unresolved. Trimming took 0 bases from V and 8 from J, leaving 4 bases between them. CDR3 length equals 11 residues. CDR3 sequence: CASSLALEAFF. The CDR3 DNA reads TGTGCCAGCAGTTTAGCGCTGGAAGCTTTCTTT.

This clonotype was picked up many times. The chain is built from TRBV12-3 or TRBV12-4 and TRBJ1-3, with D unresolved. This CDR3 contains 16 residues. V was pared by 0 bases and J by 3 bases, with 12 bases between. The CDR3 is CASSLAAQVVGNTIYF. CDR3 in DNA: TGTGCCAGCAGTTTAGCCGCGCAGGTGGTTGGAAACACCATATATTTT.

This clonotype was recorded a few times. The chain links TRBV7-2 to TRBJ2-4; 7 positions agree with TRBD1. Trimming at V came to 5 bases and at J to 7 bases, leaving 2 bases not matched to a gene. The CDR3 totals 12 residues. Germline CDR1 SGHTA, CDR2 FQGNSA. CDR3 amino acids: CASSPQGNIQYF. CDR3 in DNA: TGTGCCAGCAGCCCACAGGGGAACATTCAGTACTTC.

The chain is built from TRBV20-1 and TRBJ2-5; 7 nucleotides line up with TRBD2. This CDR3 is 15 amino acids long. V dropped 6 bases and J dropped 2; count of bases not matched to a gene: 12. The V gene's germline CDR1 is DFQATT and CDR2 SNEGSKA (reference sequence). CDR3 nucleotides: TGCAGTGCCACACGCTTTGGGGGGGGGCAAGAGACCCAGTACTTC. This codes for CSATRFGGGQETQYF.

This clonotype was recorded many times. This chain uses TRBV29-1 with TRBJ1-1; TRBD1 aligns across 8 bases. The trim removed 7 bases at V and 1 base at J, leaving 5 bases unmatched. The germline gives CDR1 SQVTM, CDR2 ANQGSEA. The CDR3 runs 13 residues. CDR3 sequence: CSALGQGNTEAFF. The CDR3 DNA reads as TGCAGCGCCCTCGGACAGGGGAACACTGAAGCTTTCTTT.

The rearrangement links TRBV6-2 or TRBV6-3 to TRBJ2-2; 11 bases match TRBD2. This CDR3 contains 16 residues. Germline CDR1 and CDR2: MNHEY and SVGEGT. V was pared by 6 bases and J by 4 bases, with 7 bases of the junction left unmatched. The CDR3 sequence is CASRPSGRKATGELFF. For the CDR3, the DNA is TGTGCCAGCAGGCCTAGCGGGAGGAAAGCCACCGGGGAGCTGTTTTTT.

There are many counts of this clonotype. The chain recombines TRBV20-1 with TRBJ2-5; the D is unclear. The CDR3 sequence is 12 residues long. V lost 6 bases and J 5 bases, leaving 13 bases between the germline ends. Germline V gene sequence: CDR1 DFQATT, CDR2 SNEGSKA (reference sequence). The CDR3 DNA reads TGCAGTGCCCCGTCCCTAGTGGAGACCCAGTACTTC. Amino acid sequence: CSAPSLVETQYF.

The sample holds many counts of this clonotype. The chain couples TRBV4-2 to TRBJ1-2; D gene unclear. The CDR3 covers 13 residues. Trimming took 1 base from V and 6 from J, leaving 9 bases between them. Germline assignment: CDR1 LGHNA and CDR2 YNFKEQ. CDR3: CASSQAAVDGYTF. In nucleotides, the CDR3 is TGTGCCAGCAGCCAAGCGGCCGTGGATGGCTACACCTTC.

This chain joins TRBV20-1 and TRBJ2-2; D not certain. The V gene's germline CDR1 is DFQATT and CDR2 SNEGSKA (reference sequence). Trimming pared 1 base from V and 4 bases from J, leaving 13 bases between. The CDR3 has 15 amino acids. In nucleotides, the CDR3 is TGCAGTGCTAGAGGCCTGGGTTGGGGCACCGGGGAGCTGTTTTTT. Translation: CSARGLGWGTGELFF.

This clonotype was counted ten times or more. V is TRBV20-1 and J is TRBJ1-3, with 7 bases aligning to TRBD1. This CDR3 has 14 residues. Germline CDR1 and CDR2: DFQATT and SNEGSKA (reference sequence). J lost 0 bases, V lost 6 bases, and 5 bases had no gene match. This CDR3 reads CSAGQAGSGNTIYF. The CDR3 nucleotides are TGCAGTGCCGGACAGGCGGGCTCTGGAAACACCATATATTTT.

The chain couples TRBV11-2 to TRBJ2-2; no firm D call. The CDR3 runs to 15 residues. V lost 5 bases, J lost 2 bases, and 12 bases lay in between. Germline V lookup: CDR1 SGHAT, CDR2 FQNNGV. The DNA for the CDR3 is TGTGCCAGCAGCAGAAGGGCCCTTAACACCGGGGAGCTGTTTTTT. Amino acids: CASSRRALNTGELFF.

This chain joins TRBV5-1 and TRBJ2-7; possible D gene TRBD1, 6 bases. The length of the CDR3 is 15 residues. V was cut by 6 bases and J by 2 bases, with 18 bases left in between. Germline loops: CDR1 SGHRS, CDR2 YFSETQ. The CDR3: CASKFSTGLAYEQYF. Here the CDR3 DNA reads TGCGCCAGCAAGTTCAGCACAGGGTTGGCCTACGAGCAGTACTTC.

The chain carries TRBV12-3 or TRBV12-4 and TRBJ1-1; TRBD1 is a possible D gene (5 bases). V was trimmed by 3 bases and J by 5 bases, leaving 10 bases between them. The CDR3 sequence is 13 residues long. CDR3 sequence: CASSFGGETEAFF. The CDR3, as DNA: TGTGCCAGCAGTTTCGGGGGGGAAACTGAAGCTTTCTTT.

This clonotype was counted only a few times. The rearrangement joins TRBV9 to TRBJ2-2; D is unresolved. This CDR3 is built from 16 residues. Trimming left V 2 bases short and J 0 bases short, with 11 bases between. Germline CDR1 reads SGDLS; CDR2 reads YYNGEE. CDR3: CASSVRAAANTGELFF. CDR3 nucleotide sequence: TGTGCCAGCAGCGTCCGGGCAGCCGCGAACACCGGGGAGCTGTTTTTT.

This clonotype was picked up a small number of times. The chain couples TRBV20-1 to TRBJ2-3; no reliable D call. V was shortened by 3 bases and J by 4 bases, with 17 bases between the two germline ends. CDR1 and CDR2 (germline): DFQATT, SNEGSKA (reference sequence). This CDR3 region has 15 residues. CDR3 sequence: CSASPLRRPADTQYF. CDR3 DNA sequence: TGCAGTGCTAGTCCACTGCGGCGACCCGCAGATACGCAGTATTTT.

This clonotype was picked up a small number of times. The chain combines TRBV28 with TRBJ2-4; D is uncertain. CDR3 length: 11 residues. Germline V lookup: CDR1 MDHEN, CDR2 SYDVKM. V was cut by 5 bases and J by 6 bases, with 5 bases left in between. The CDR3 loop reads CASSISNIQYF. In DNA, the CDR3 is TGTGCCAGCAGTATATCAAACATTCAGTACTTC.

J is TRBJ2-3 and V is TRBV30; TRBD2 matches at 9 bases. Germline trimming cut 0 bases from V and 4 bases from J; bases unmatched to any gene: 8. The CDR3 loop spans 16 amino acids. Germline-derived CDR1 and CDR2 are GTSNPN and SVGIG (reference sequence). CDR3 nucleotides: TGTGCCTGGAGTGTAAGGGTGGCGGGGGGGCCAGATACGCAGTATTTT. This encodes CAWSVRVAGGPDTQYF.

This clonotype showed up many times. This chain connects TRBV7-2 to TRBJ2-3; D might be TRBD1 (5 bases). V lost 5 bases to trimming and J lost 2 bases, with 14 bases between them. Germline V gene lookup returns CDR1 SGHTA and CDR2 FQGNSA. This CDR3 has 15 amino acids. The DNA for the CDR3 is TGTGCCAGCAGCACCTTAGGGGATAACACAGATACGCAGTATTTT. Translation: CASSTLGDNTDTQYF.

The rearrangement links TRBV4-1 to TRBJ2-3; TRBD2 matches 11 bases. V dropped 3 bases and J dropped 11; count of bases not matched to a gene: 7. CDR3 length: 14 residues. Germline V CDR1 and CDR2: MGHRA, YSYEKL. CDR3 loop: CASSHVTSGKGQYF. CDR3 nucleotides: TGCGCCAGCAGCCACGTGACTAGCGGGAAGGGGCAGTATTTT.

This rearrangement joins TRBV7-9 to TRBJ2-7; D remains unclear. This CDR3 region has 17 residues. CDR1 is SEHNR and CDR2 is FQNEAQ in the germline V gene (reference sequence). The V end was cut by 3 bases, the J end by 4 bases, with 22 bases between. The DNA for the CDR3 is TGTGCCAGCAGCTTGGGAACCATCGCCGGAGTTCGATACGAGCAGTACTTC. Translating it yields CASSLGTIAGVRYEQYF.

This clonotype has a count of ten or more. V is TRBV27 and J is TRBJ1-1; D not certain. V was shortened by 3 bases and J by 5 bases, with 10 bases between the two germline ends. Germline V gene sequence: CDR1 MNHEY, CDR2 SMNVEV (reference sequence). This CDR3 spans 13 amino acids. The CDR3 loop reads CASSFGSSTEAFF. Written as DNA, the CDR3 is TGTGCCAGCAGTTTCGGATCCTCTACTGAAGCTTTCTTT.

This clonotype appeared a few times. V usage is TRBV5-1 and J usage is TRBJ1-2; no clear D gene. The CDR3 extends over 16 amino acids. V was cut by 4 bases and J by 7 bases, with 23 bases left in between. Germline V gene data show CDR1 as SGHRS and CDR2 as YFSETQ. CDR3 loop: CASSPEGWGKSPGYTF. The CDR3 DNA follows: TGCGCCAGCAGCCCGGAAGGTTGGGGTAAGAGTCCTGGCTACACCTTC. Together with reference TRBV5-1 and TRBJ1-2, the CDR3 gives the full variable domain: KAGVTQTPRYLIKTRGQQVTLSCSPISGHRSVSWYQQTPGQGLQFLFEYFSETQRNKGNFPGRFSGRQFSNSRSEMNVSTLELGDSALYLCASSPEGWGKSPGYTFGSGTRLTVV.

The chain carries TRBV7-3 and TRBJ2-1; unclear D gene. V was shortened by 4 bases and J by 9 bases, with 10 bases between the two germline ends. The CDR3 loop spans 12 amino acids. CDR1 is SGHTA, CDR2 FQGTGA, per germline. The CDR3 sequence is CASSSFGGEQFF. The CDR3 DNA reads TGTGCCAGCAGCTCCTTTGGCGGTGAGCAGTTCTTC.

The J gene is TRBJ2-3, the V gene TRBV9; no reliable D call. This CDR3 region has 13 residues. In germline, CDR1 is SGDLS, CDR2 YYNGEE. The ends were cut back, 0 bases at V and 5 bases at J, with 7 bases in the middle. CDR3 amino acids: CASSVGSGDTQYF. The CDR3 DNA is TGTGCCAGCAGCGTAGGTTCAGGAGATACGCAGTATTTT. Full variable domain (missing parts from reference TRBV9 and TRBJ2-3): DSGVTQTPKHLITATGQRVTLRCSPRSGDLSVYWYQQSLDQGLQFLIQYYNGEERAKGNILERFSAQQFPDLHSELNLSSLELGDSALYFCASSVGSGDTQYFGPGTRLTVL.

The chain links TRBV20-1 to TRBJ2-7; 8 bases align to TRBD2. CDR3 size: 14 residues. Germline V gene lookup returns CDR1 DFQATT and CDR2 SNEGSKA (reference sequence). The V gene end was trimmed by 5 bases and the J gene end by 4 bases; junction bases not matched to a gene: 10. This CDR3 reads CSAAWRGVRYEQYF. The CDR3 DNA sequence: TGCAGTGCTGCTTGGCGGGGGGTAAGATACGAGCAGTACTTC.

This sequence joins TRBV7-9 and TRBJ1-1; D gene uncertain. V lost 0 bases to trimming and J lost 0 bases, with 8 bases between them. Germline V gives CDR1 SEHNR, CDR2 FQNEAQ (reference sequence). The CDR3 loop spans 15 amino acids. The CDR3 loop reads CASSLAETLNTEAFF. DNA for the CDR3: TGTGCCAGCAGCTTAGCAGAGACCTTGAACACTGAAGCTTTCTTT.

The table lists this clonotype with a few counts. This chain links TRBV7-8 with TRBJ2-5; perhaps TRBD2 as D (5 bases). CDR3 size: 12 residues. V lost 3 bases to trimming and J lost 5 bases, with 7 bases between them. Germline-derived CDR1 and CDR2 are SGHVS and FQNEAQ. The CDR3 DNA is TGTGCCAGCAGCTTGGGAGTGGAGACCCAGTACTTC. Its protein product is CASSLGVETQYF.

This clonotype was found a few times. The chain has TRBV4-1 and TRBJ2-4; 8 bases line up with TRBD1. This CDR3 region has 14 residues. The V gene end was trimmed by 2 bases and the J gene end by 8 bases; junction bases not matched to a gene: 5. Germline values: CDR1 MGHRA, CDR2 YSYEKL. The CDR3 region has the DNA TGCGCCAGCAGCCAAAGGACAGGGAGGTACATTCAGTACTTC. It yields the protein CASSQRTGRYIQYF.

This clonotype was observed many times. This chain uses TRBV25-1 with TRBJ2-7; D might be TRBD1 or TRBD2, each matching 5 bases. Per the germline V gene, CDR1 is MGHDK and CDR2 is SYGVNS. CDR3 length: 13 amino acids. Trimming took off 5 bases at V and 2 bases at J, with 10 bases between the two ends. CDR3 amino acids: CASSLGDPYEQYF. For the CDR3, the DNA is TGTGCCAGCAGTCTTGGGGACCCCTACGAGCAGTACTTC.

This clonotype showed up just a few times. A much larger clone differs by one base, so this may be a read error. V usage is TRBV3-1 and J usage is TRBJ2-1, with 7 bases matching TRBD1. The CDR3 runs to 18 residues. In germline, CDR1 is LGHDT, CDR2 YNNKEL (reference sequence). V dropped 0 bases and J dropped 6; count of bases not matched to a gene: 14. CDR3 region: CASSQDRFGRGFGNEQFF. The CDR3 bases are TGTGCCAGCAGCCAAGATCGGTTTGGCAGGGGGTTTGGCAATGAGCAGTTCTTC.